This TCR beta chain was found in a study of HIV-infected patients and healthy controls. CDR3 size: 17 residues. The trim removed 4 bases at V and 2 bases at J, leaving 7 bases unmatched. Germline V gene data show CDR1 as SGHTA and CDR2 as FQGNSA. Study outcomes and limitations: HIV-infected patients and controls differed significantly in mean usage of eight alpha and eight beta V genes. Healthy controls carried many MAIT alpha-chain CDR3s, while HIV+ repertoires had few. CDR3 sharing between individuals was lower in HIV-infected patients than in healthy controls.

This clonotype occurred many times. Its antigen is not identified. Whole blood was used without fractionation, so all unsorted peripheral T cells were included. Alpha and beta constant-region primers primed reverse transcription of 400 to 650 ng RNA. Separate chain-specific third strand synthesis with multiplexing indices produced the alpha and beta libraries. Priming off the SP2 site generated the second strand. TCRdb ran MiXCR on the 5' RACE reads and lists one entry per CDR3 protein. The sample contains 15,000 to 20,000 distinct CDR3 sequences, about 8.2% of which appear only once. Specimen: blood. The chain has TRBV7-2 and TRBJ2-7, with 14 nucleotides matching TRBD2. This clonotype was sampled from an adult in good health. Here the CDR3 reads CASSSGLAGGFTYEQYF. The CDR3 nucleotides read TGTGCCAGCAGCTCCGGACTAGCGGGAGGTTTTACCTACGAGCAGTACTTC.